Reported below is one TCR beta chain. The sample originates from a study of blood T cell repertoires in COVID-19. Method: immunoSEQ multiplex PCR; TCRdb's copy keeps in-frame clones and lacks some. The data contain about 260,000 clones, approximately 83% of them singletons. Source material: peripheral blood. This TCR was recovered from a woman aged 45 to 65 who had recovered from COVID-19.

This CDR3 is CASSLRLAGGGNEQFF. The CDR3 DNA sequence: TGCGCCAGCAGCCTCCGACTAGCGGGGGGCGGCAATGAGCAGTTCTTC. This chain links TRBV5-1 with TRBJ2-1; 13 nucleotides match TRBD2. The germline V gene has CDR1 SGHRS and CDR2 YFSETQ. There are 16 residues in the CDR3. The V gene end was trimmed by 4 bases and the J gene end by 6 bases; junction bases not matched to a gene: 7.